These T cell receptor beta chains were read from a single sample in a study of blood T cells in healthy people across ages. Each CDR3 protein gets one entry after TCRdb re-called the 5' RACE reads with MiXCR. In the table there are about a million distinct CDR3 sequences, roughly 51% of which are singletons. The sample taken for sequencing was blood. The source is a woman between 55 and 75 years old in good health. Each CDR3 is given with its conserved first and last residue. D genes are given only for firm matches. For some rows the clone size is stated as once, few or many, or as a class when expanded; others skip it.

v_gene: TRBV5-1; d_gene: .; j_gene: TRBJ2-1; abundance: .; CDR3aa: CASSLPAAWNEPFF; CDR3nt: TGCGCCAGCAGCTTGCCAGCGGCTTGGAATGAGCCGTTCTTC
v_gene: TRBV29-1; d_gene: TRBD1; j_gene: TRBJ2-1; abundance: once; CDR3aa: CSVVGQGYLNEQFF; CDR3nt: TGCAGCGTTGTCGGACAGGGGTATCTAAATGAGCAGTTCTTC
v_gene: TRBV20-1; d_gene: TRBD1; j_gene: TRBJ1-2; abundance: .; CDR3aa: CSAPGGRGYTF; CDR3nt: TGCAGTGCGCCAGGGGGACGTGGCTACACCTTC
v_gene: TRBV28; d_gene: .; j_gene: TRBJ2-5; abundance: .; CDR3aa: CASSIQGLETQYF; CDR3nt: TGTGCCAGCAGTATACAGGGTTTAGAGACCCAGTACTTC
v_gene: TRBV12-5; d_gene: .; j_gene: TRBJ2-7; abundance: few; CDR3aa: CASGPPHSYEQYF; CDR3nt: TGTGCTAGTGGCCCCCCACACTCCTACGAGCAGTACTTC
v_gene: TRBV3-1; d_gene: TRBD2; j_gene: TRBJ2-5; abundance: few; CDR3aa: CASSPGLAAVQETQYF; CDR3nt: TGTGCCAGCAGCCCGGGACTAGCAGCTGTCCAAGAGACCCAGTACTTC
v_gene: TRBV12-3/TRBV12-4; d_gene: TRBD1; j_gene: TRBJ1-3; abundance: once; CDR3aa: CASSPTGLGNTIYF; CDR3nt: TGTGCCAGCAGCCCGACAGGGCTCGGAAACACCATATATTTT
v_gene: TRBV12-3/TRBV12-4; d_gene: .; j_gene: TRBJ1-1; abundance: .; CDR3aa: CASSLVRANTEAFF; CDR3nt: TGTGCCAGCAGTTTGGTAAGGGCCAACACTGAAGCTTTCTTT
v_gene: TRBV3-1; d_gene: TRBD1; j_gene: TRBJ1-6; abundance: .; CDR3aa: CASRSGTGTSPLHF; CDR3nt: TGTGCCAGCAGGTCCGGGACAGGTACATCACCTCTCCACTTT
v_gene: TRBV29-1; d_gene: TRBD1; j_gene: TRBJ2-7; abundance: .; CDR3aa: CSVTDRAYSYEQYF; CDR3nt: TGCAGCGTTACTGACAGGGCCTACTCCTACGAGCAGTACTTC
v_gene: TRBV6-6; d_gene: .; j_gene: TRBJ2-5; abundance: .; CDR3aa: CASSEPRLGIGTQYF; CDR3nt: TGTGCCAGCAGTGAGCCGCGACTAGGTATAGGGACCCAGTACTTC
v_gene: TRBV28; d_gene: TRBD1; j_gene: TRBJ1-2; abundance: .; CDR3aa: CASKRQGVGYGYTF; CDR3nt: TGTGCCAGCAAAAGACAGGGGGTGGGCTATGGCTACACCTTC
v_gene: TRBV18; d_gene: .; j_gene: TRBJ2-7; abundance: .; CDR3aa: CASSPPSETYEQYF; CDR3nt: TGTGCCAGCTCACCCCCTAGCGAGACCTACGAGCAGTACTTC
v_gene: TRBV12-3/TRBV12-4; d_gene: .; j_gene: TRBJ1-5; abundance: .; CDR3aa: CASSSGGPVSNQPQHF; CDR3nt: TGTGCCAGCAGTTCCGGGGGGCCAGTTAGCAATCAGCCCCAGCATTTT
v_gene: TRBV10-3; d_gene: .; j_gene: TRBJ2-3; abundance: .; CDR3aa: CAISPPGPRGDTQYF; CDR3nt: TGTGCCATCAGCCCACCGGGTCCCCGGGGAGATACGCAGTATTTT
v_gene: TRBV4-2; d_gene: .; j_gene: TRBJ2-4; abundance: few; CDR3aa: CASSQESGWDIQYF; CDR3nt: TGTGCCAGCAGCCAAGAATCAGGGTGGGACATTCAGTACTTC
v_gene: TRBV20-1; d_gene: .; j_gene: TRBJ2-3; abundance: many; CDR3aa: CSAATRDTQYF; CDR3nt: TGCAGTGCTGCGACTAGAGATACGCAGTATTTT
v_gene: TRBV29-1; d_gene: TRBD1; j_gene: TRBJ2-7; abundance: many; CDR3aa: CSVEGETGSRYEQYF; CDR3nt: TGCAGCGTTGAAGGGGAGACAGGGAGTCGGTACGAGCAGTACTTC
v_gene: TRBV10-3; d_gene: .; j_gene: TRBJ1-6; abundance: few; CDR3aa: CAISRISIGPDSPLHF; CDR3nt: TGTGCCATCAGTAGAATCAGTATCGGACCAGATTCACCCCTCCACTTT
v_gene: TRBV5-1; d_gene: .; j_gene: TRBJ1-1; abundance: .; CDR3aa: CASSFNGRHTEAFF; CDR3nt: TGCGCCAGCAGCTTTAACGGGAGACACACTGAAGCTTTCTTT
v_gene: TRBV12-3/TRBV12-4; d_gene: TRBD2; j_gene: TRBJ2-7; abundance: .; CDR3aa: CASSSLAGPYEQYF; CDR3nt: TGTGCCAGCAGTTCTCTAGCGGGCCCCTACGAGCAGTACTTC
v_gene: TRBV7-2; d_gene: .; j_gene: TRBJ2-2; abundance: .; CDR3aa: CASSLVGGRGNTGELFF; CDR3nt: TGTGCCAGCAGCTTAGTTGGGGGACGGGGGAACACCGGGGAGCTGTTTTTT